This TCR beta chain was sequenced during a study of regulatory T cells in long-lasting Graves disease. Overall study context: Graves' patients, diagnosed recently, had received antithyroid drugs under 3 months.

Points from the study as a whole: The number of shared public clonotypes was higher in persistent patients (under 3,000) than new patients (966). When disease was persistent, TRBV28, TRBJ1-2 and TRBJ2-5 were the favored segments.

The time point here: newly diagnosed GD, antithyroid drugs for less than 3 months. Extracted RNA from PBMCs served as the source of the TCR library. This clonotype was seen at least ten times. Its antigen is undetermined. Arm-PCR of CDR3 regions with iRepertoire HTBI primers generated TCR beta libraries. A single record per CDR3 protein comes from TCRdb applying MiXCR to the multiplex PCR reads. This table holds fewer than 400,000 distinct CDR3 sequences, approximately 20% found once. V shed 5 bases and J 2 bases; nucleotides not matched to a gene: 4. Germline lookup yields CDR1 SGHNT and CDR2 YENEEA. The CDR3 has 15 amino acids.

This specimen consisted of peripheral blood mononuclear cells (PBMCs), obtained at new diagnosis, from a patient treated with antithyroid drugs. This sequence joins TRBV11-3 and TRBJ2-3, with TRBD2 identical over 10 bases. This sequence originates from a female donor with Graves disease. CDR3 region: CASSMGLANTDTQYF. As DNA, the CDR3 is TGTGCCAGCAGCATGGGACTAGCGAACACAGATACGCAGTATTTT.